These T cell receptor beta chains were read from a single sample in a study of cytomegalovirus exposure and HLA in healthy donors. Method: immunoSEQ multiplex PCR; TCRdb's copy keeps in-frame clones and lacks some. This table holds roughly 220,000 clones, under 95% found once. Sequencing was carried out using PBMCs. The receptors derive from a woman under 30 in good health and CMV-seronegative. Both conserved end residues are part of each CDR3. The D gene is left open where the match is weak. Rows may omit the clone size; those that give it use once, few, many or a size class.

clone size: NA; D gene: NA; CDR3 length: 10; J gene: TRBJ1-1; V gene: TRBV29-1; CDR3 DNA: TGCAGCGGTCGGGGGGCTGAAGCTTTCTTT; CDR3 protein: CSGRGAEAFF
clone size: once; D gene: TRBD2; CDR3 length: 13; J gene: TRBJ2-3; V gene: TRBV5-4; CDR3 DNA: TGTGCCAGCGGGGCGGGGGGCACAGATACGCAGTATTTT; CDR3 protein: CASGAGGTDTQYF
clone size: NA; D gene: NA; CDR3 length: 15; J gene: TRBJ1-4; V gene: TRBV6-5; CDR3 DNA: TGTGCCAGCAGTTTTCGCCGGGAGCCAAATGAAAAACTGTTTTTT; CDR3 protein: CASSFRREPNEKLFF
clone size: NA; D gene: TRBD1; CDR3 length: 14; J gene: TRBJ2-7; V gene: TRBV9; CDR3 DNA: TGTGCCAGCAGCGCGGGACAGGGGGTCGGCGAGCAGTACTTC; CDR3 protein: CASSAGQGVGEQYF
clone size: NA; D gene: TRBD1; CDR3 length: 15; J gene: TRBJ1-2; V gene: TRBV11-1; CDR3 DNA: TGTGCCAGCAGCTTTTCCCAGGGGGCCAGCTATGGCTACACCTTC; CDR3 protein: CASSFSQGASYGYTF
clone size: NA; D gene: NA; CDR3 length: 13; J gene: TRBJ1-2; V gene: TRBV10-3; CDR3 DNA: TGTGCCGTCATTCGGGGGATCGGCTATGGCTACACCTTC; CDR3 protein: CAVIRGIGYGYTF
clone size: NA; D gene: NA; CDR3 length: 17; J gene: TRBJ1-1; V gene: TRBV5-6; CDR3 DNA: TGTGCCAGCAGCTTGGACTTTAGCAACTTTATGAACACTGAAGCTTTCTTT; CDR3 protein: CASSLDFSNFMNTEAFF
clone size: NA; D gene: TRBD1; CDR3 length: 15; J gene: TRBJ1-5; V gene: TRBV7-8; CDR3 DNA: TGTGCCAGCAGCTCTCAACAGGGGACGGTTCAGCCCCAGCATTTT; CDR3 protein: CASSSQQGTVQPQHF
clone size: NA; D gene: TRBD1; CDR3 length: 18; J gene: TRBJ2-3; V gene: TRBV27; CDR3 DNA: TGTGCCAGCAGATCCGGGTACAGGGGAATGACTAGCACAGATACGCAGTATTTT; CDR3 protein: CASRSGYRGMTSTDTQYF
clone size: NA; D gene: NA; CDR3 length: 12; J gene: TRBJ2-5; V gene: TRBV6-1; CDR3 DNA: TGTGCCAGCAGCCCCTGGGGGACACGAGGTTACTTC; CDR3 protein: CASSPWGTRGYF
clone size: NA; D gene: NA; CDR3 length: 13; J gene: TRBJ1-2; V gene: TRBV14; CDR3 DNA: TGTGCCAGCAGCCGGCGGGGGGCGAGGGGCTACACCTTC; CDR3 protein: CASSRRGARGYTF
clone size: NA; D gene: NA; CDR3 length: 13; J gene: TRBJ1-1; V gene: TRBV27; CDR3 DNA: TGTGCCAGCAGTTTATCCATGAACACTGAAGCTTTCTTT; CDR3 protein: CASSLSMNTEAFF
clone size: NA; D gene: NA; CDR3 length: 13; J gene: TRBJ1-5; V gene: TRBV6-1; CDR3 DNA: TGTGCCGGCGGCGGGACCAGCAATCAGCCCCAGCATTTT; CDR3 protein: CAGGGTSNQPQHF
clone size: NA; D gene: NA; CDR3 length: 15; J gene: TRBJ1-1; V gene: TRBV6-1; CDR3 DNA: TGTGCCAGCAGTGAAACGACAACAGGGTGGACTGAAGCTTTCTTT; CDR3 protein: CASSETTTGWTEAFF
clone size: NA; D gene: TRBD1; CDR3 length: 18; J gene: TRBJ1-1; V gene: TRBV7-9; CDR3 DNA: TGTGCCAGCAGCTTACGGACAGGGGATATTTCGGTGAACACTGAAGCTTTCTTT; CDR3 protein: CASSLRTGDISVNTEAFF
clone size: NA; D gene: NA; CDR3 length: 15; J gene: TRBJ2-7; V gene: TRBV18; CDR3 DNA: TGTGCCAGCTCACCATGGTCGGGGGAAACCTACGAGCAGTACTTC; CDR3 protein: CASSPWSGETYEQYF
clone size: NA; D gene: TRBD1; CDR3 length: 14; J gene: TRBJ1-4; V gene: TRBV25-1; CDR3 DNA: TGTGCCAGCAGTGAATTGGACAGGGATGAAAAACTGTTTTTT; CDR3 protein: CASSELDRDEKLFF
clone size: NA; D gene: TRBD1; CDR3 length: 15; J gene: TRBJ2-3; V gene: TRBV2; CDR3 DNA: TGTGCCAGCAGTACTTACAGGGGGGGCACAGATACGCAGTATTTT; CDR3 protein: CASSTYRGGTDTQYF
clone size: NA; D gene: NA; CDR3 length: 15; J gene: TRBJ1-2; V gene: TRBV7-9; CDR3 DNA: TGTGCCAGCAGCTCAGAAGTACAGGGAAAAAATGGCTACACCTTC; CDR3 protein: CASSSEVQGKNGYTF
clone size: NA; D gene: NA; CDR3 length: 14; J gene: TRBJ1-5; V gene: TRBV7-2; CDR3 DNA: TGTGCCAGCAGCGTAACAGGGAGCAATCAGCCCCAGCATTTT; CDR3 protein: CASSVTGSNQPQHF
clone size: NA; D gene: TRBD1; CDR3 length: 15; J gene: TRBJ2-2; V gene: TRBV6-4; CDR3 DNA: TGTGCCAGCAGTGACTTGGGGACAGGGGCCGGGGAGCTGTTTTTT; CDR3 protein: CASSDLGTGAGELFF
clone size: NA; D gene: NA; CDR3 length: 17; J gene: TRBJ1-3; V gene: TRBV4-1; CDR3 DNA: TGCGCCAGCAGCCAACTCAATACAGGGCCCTCTGGAAACACCATATATTTT; CDR3 protein: CASSQLNTGPSGNTIYF
clone size: NA; D gene: NA; CDR3 length: 13; J gene: TRBJ2-7; V gene: TRBV27; CDR3 DNA: TGTGCCAGCAGTTCAACGGGCTCCTACGAGCAGTACTTC; CDR3 protein: CASSSTGSYEQYF
clone size: NA; D gene: TRBD2; CDR3 length: 17; J gene: TRBJ2-1; V gene: TRBV13; CDR3 DNA: TGTGCCAGCAGCTTATATACAAGGCGGGAGCTCTACAATGAGCAGTTCTTC; CDR3 protein: CASSLYTRRELYNEQFF